These 3 T cell receptor beta chains originate from one sample sequenced in a study of blood T cell repertoires in COVID-19. Generated by immunoSEQ multiplex PCR, the TCRdb table keeps only in-frame clones and is missing some. The sample has over 90,000 clones, 80% to 95% seen once. The source material was peripheral blood. The receptor set was obtained from a woman in her fifties or sixties with COVID-19, enrolled during active disease.

The rearrangement joins TRBV12-5 to TRBJ2-2; 11 bases are a match to TRBD1. The CDR3 runs to 14 residues. The junction had 1 base not matched to a gene; V was cut back by 4 bases and J by 6 bases. CDR1 is LGHNT, CDR2 FRNRAP, per germline. DNA for the CDR3: TGTGCTAGTGGTTGGGGACAGGGGGCCGGGGAGCTGTTTTTT. Translated: CASGWGQGAGELFF.

Concerning this clone itself: At one end the junction does not follow the germline gene, possibly because of a read error. The chain links TRBV7-9 to TRBJ1-1; 8 positions agree with TRBD1. This CDR3 is 15 amino acids long. Germline values: CDR1 SEHNR, CDR2 FQNEAQ (reference sequence). The CDR3 nucleotides read TGTGCCAGCAGCCTAGCAGGGGGCGCGGGGACTGAAGCTTTCTTT. Translated, it gives CASSLAGGAGTEAFF.

The J gene is TRBJ2-1, the V gene TRBV5-4; 11 bases are shared with TRBD1. V was pared by 4 bases and J by 0 bases, with 9 bases of the junction left unmatched. The CDR3 contains 18 residues. In germline, CDR1 is SGHNT, CDR2 YYREEE (reference sequence). The CDR3 DNA is TGTGCCAGCAGCCCCGGGACAGGGGGTTCGGTCTCCTACAATGAGCAGTTCTTC. This gives the protein CASSPGTGGSVSYNEQFF.